This passage covers 20 T cell receptor beta chains from one sample sequenced in a study of blood T cells in healthy people across ages. Combining a sample-barcoded 5' primer with a J-beta primer mix, a second PCR ran for 7 to 11 cycles. TCRdb processed the 5' RACE reads anew with MiXCR; each CDR3 protein has one entry. The top ten clones hold 5% to 7% of a sample with about 1.4 million distinct CDR3 sequences, around 55% of them seen once. Specimen: blood. These receptors were collected from a man between 18 and 29 years old in good health.

This clonotype has a handful of counts. The CDR3 nucleotides are TGCGCCAGCAGCCGACAGGTAAAGGGCACAGATACGCAGTATTTT. As protein: CASSRQVKGTDTQYF. The chain links TRBV4-1 to TRBJ2-3, with D possibly TRBD1 on 6 matching bases. CDR3 length: 15 residues. Germline V gene data show CDR1 as MGHRA and CDR2 as YSYEKL. The V end was cut by 4 bases, the J end by 1 base, with 12 bases between.

The chain carries TRBV6-6 and TRBJ2-1, with D unclear. Germline CDR1 and CDR2: MNHNY and SVGAGI (reference sequence). The CDR3 spans 16 residues. Trimming removed 0 bases from V and 2 bases from J, with 11 bases in between. The CDR3 coding sequence is TGTGCCAGCAGTTACTCTGCCAGGCCCACCTACAATGAGCAGTTCTTC. Its protein is CASSYSARPTYNEQFF.

The chain is built from TRBV6-1 and TRBJ1-1; perhaps TRBD1 as D (5 bases). The CDR3 contains 12 residues. Trimming left V 8 bases short and J 7 bases short, with 14 bases between. Looked up from germline, CDR1 is MNHNS and CDR2 is SASEGT. Written as DNA, the CDR3 is TGTGCCAGCGGGACTCTATATGGTGAAGCTTTCTTT. Translated, it gives CASGTLYGEAFF.

V and J are TRBV6-5 and TRBJ2-6; D is uncertain. V was pared by 5 bases and J by 4 bases, with 6 bases between. This CDR3 region has 13 residues. Germline CDR1 reads MNHEY; CDR2 reads SVGAGI. CDR3 sequence reads: CASSQDGANVLTF. The CDR3, as DNA: TGTGCCAGCAGTCAGGACGGGGCCAACGTCCTGACTTTC.

The chain recombines TRBV4-1 with TRBJ2-1; D remains ambiguous. This CDR3 is built from 15 residues. Germline CDR1 MGHRA, CDR2 YSYEKL. The germline V and J ends were trimmed by 1 base and 4 bases, with 11 bases remaining between them. The CDR3 protein is CASSQGPDVYNEQFF. The CDR3 DNA is TGCGCCAGCAGCCAAGGCCCCGACGTTTACAATGAGCAGTTCTTC.

DNA for the CDR3: TGCAGCGCAAGCCCCGGGACAGGGGGCGCTTACTATGGCTACACCTTC. Protein product: CSASPGTGGAYYGYTF. The V call is TRBV29-1, the J call TRBJ1-2; 12 bases match TRBD1. The CDR3 totals 16 residues. Trimming removed 7 bases from V and 3 bases from J; junction bases left unmatched: 12. Per germline, CDR1 SQVTM and CDR2 ANQGSEA.

This chain links TRBV5-1 with TRBJ2-1; 10 bases line up with TRBD2. CDR1 is SGHRS and CDR2 is YFSETQ in the germline V gene. The V segment lost 1 base and the J segment 6 bases; nucleotides outside the gene matches: 1. The CDR3 covers 14 residues. The CDR3, as DNA: TGCGCCAGCAGCTTGACTAGCGGGGTCAATGAGCAGTTCTTC. Amino acids: CASSLTSGVNEQFF. Based on the CDR3 plus reference TRBV5-1 and TRBJ2-1, the full variable domain is KAGVTQTPRYLIKTRGQQVTLSCSPISGHRSVSWYQQTPGQGLQFLFEYFSETQRNKGNFPGRFSGRQFSNSRSEMNVSTLELGDSALYLCASSLTSGVNEQFFGPGTRLTVL.

The chain joins TRBV29-1 to TRBJ2-5, with 8 bases matching TRBD1. The end of the DNA fits TRBJ2-7 better, so the J call may be wrong. The CDR3 totals 13 residues. Germline V lookup: CDR1 SQVTM, CDR2 ANQGSEA. As DNA, the CDR3 is TGCAGCGTTGAAGGAGGAGGGACAGGCGAGCAGTACTTC. Encoded protein: CSVEGGGTGEQYF.

V gene TRBV4-3 combines with J gene TRBJ2-1; unclear D gene. V was trimmed by 1 base and J by 4 bases, leaving 14 bases between them. This CDR3 comprises 16 residues. CDR1 is LGHNA and CDR2 is YSLEER in the germline V gene. Here the CDR3 DNA reads TGCGCCAGCAGCCAAGGGGTGGGGAACAGATACAATGAGCAGTTCTTC. Translation gives CASSQGVGNRYNEQFF.

V is TRBV2 and J is TRBJ2-1, with TRBD2 matching over 12 bases. The germline V gene has CDR1 SNHLY and CDR2 FYNNEI. The CDR3 is made up of 19 amino acids. V gave up 2 bases and J gave up 0 bases; unmatched junction bases: 8. CDR3 sequence reads: CASSERASGRESSYNEQFF. The CDR3 DNA sequence: TGTGCCAGCAGTGAACGGGCTAGCGGGAGGGAGAGCTCCTACAATGAGCAGTTCTTC.

This chain uses TRBV25-1 with TRBJ2-6; D not resolved. V lost 1 base to trimming and J lost 0 bases, with 10 bases between them. CDR3 length equals 17 residues. Germline-derived CDR1 and CDR2 are MGHDK and SYGVNS. DNA for the CDR3: TGTGCCAGCAGTGAATCCCGTGGATTCTCTGGGGCCAACGTCCTGACTTTC. Translation: CASSESRGFSGANVLTF.

The rearrangement links TRBV5-1 to TRBJ2-4; 9 nucleotides align to TRBD1. TRBJ2-7 matches the DNA end more closely, so the J call is doubtful. CDR1 is SGHRS and CDR2 is YFSETQ in the germline V gene. The length of the CDR3 is 15 residues. CDR3 sequence (DNA): TGCGCCAGCAGCTTCGGGACAGGGAATTTATACGAGCAGTACTTC. Translated: CASSFGTGNLYEQYF.

This chain uses TRBV11-2 with TRBJ2-1; TRBD2 agrees at 10 bases. This CDR3 has 16 amino acids. Trimming cost V 5 bases and J 3 bases; bases outside gene matches: 7. CDR1 SGHAT and CDR2 FQNNGV come from the germline V gene. CDR3 region: CASSTGLAANYNEQFF. CDR3 coding DNA: TGTGCCAGCAGCACCGGACTAGCGGCTAACTACAATGAGCAGTTCTTC.

This clonotype has a handful of counts. The chain employs TRBV10-3 and TRBJ1-2, with 9 bases aligning to TRBD1. The CDR3 runs 16 residues. Germline V lookup: CDR1 ENHRY, CDR2 SYGVKD. Unmatched junction bases numbered 11, after V lost 4 bases and J lost 5 bases. This CDR3 reads CAISGDRWDRDYGYTF. CDR3 sequence (DNA): TGTGCCATCAGTGGCGACCGGTGGGACAGGGATTATGGCTACACCTTC.

The rearrangement links TRBV5-1 to TRBJ2-7, with 7 nucleotides matching TRBD2. The V gene's germline CDR1 is SGHRS and CDR2 YFSETQ. This CDR3 is built from 16 residues. V lost 3 bases to trimming and J lost 6 bases; unmatched junction nucleotides: 15. This CDR3 reads CASSSLRDYPKVEQYF. The CDR3 region has the DNA TGCGCCAGCAGCTCACTCCGGGACTATCCAAAGGTCGAGCAGTACTTC.

The CDR3 DNA sequence: TGCGCCAGCAGCCCAACACGGGACTGGAGCTCCTATAATTCACCCCTCCACTTT. Translation gives CASSPTRDWSSYNSPLHF. The chain employs TRBV5-1 and TRBJ1-6, with TRBD1 as a possible D gene (5 bases). In germline, CDR1 is SGHRS, CDR2 YFSETQ. The CDR3 consists of 18 residues. Deletions cut 4 bases from V and 0 bases from J, with 17 bases between.

The table lists this clonotype with a few counts. The chain joins TRBV20-1 to TRBJ2-6; TRBD2 aligns across 11 bases. Per the germline V gene, CDR1 is DFQATT and CDR2 is SNEGSKA (reference sequence). The CDR3 totals 17 residues. The junction had 10 bases not matched to a gene; V was cut back by 4 bases and J by 5 bases. The CDR3 coding sequence is TGCAGTGCTATTAGCGGGGGGGCCGACGGTAGGGCCAACGTCCTGACTTTC. The encoded protein is CSAISGGADGRANVLTF.

The sample holds a few counts of this clonotype. CDR3: CSGGDREETQYF. CDR3 nucleotide sequence: TGCAGCGGAGGGGACAGGGAAGAGACCCAGTACTTC. The gene calls are TRBV29-1 and TRBJ2-5; 9 nucleotides match TRBD1. The germline V gene has CDR1 SQVTM and CDR2 ANQGSEA. This CDR3 is 12 amino acids long. V shed 7 bases and J 3 bases; nucleotides not matched to a gene: 3.

The chain is built from TRBV7-2 and TRBJ2-1, with a possible D match to TRBD1 (5 bases). CDR1 is SGHTA and CDR2 is FQGNSA in the germline V gene. The CDR3 contains 13 residues. V was trimmed by 1 base and J by 9 bases, leaving 10 bases between them. CDR3 sequence (DNA): TGTGCCAGCAGCTTAGAGTTAGGGGCTGAGCAGTTCTTC. Residues: CASSLELGAEQFF.

In this sample, this clonotype turned up once. This sequence joins TRBV20-1 and TRBJ1-4, with TRBD1 matching over 10 bases. Trimming removed 6 bases from V and 5 bases from J; junction bases left unmatched: 9. The CDR3 sequence is 15 residues long. The germline CDR1 and CDR2 sequences are DFQATT and SNEGSKA (reference sequence). The DNA for the CDR3 is TGCAGTGCCTATATCCGGACAGGGGGAAATGAAAAACTGTTTTTT. The encoded protein is CSAYIRTGGNEKLFF.